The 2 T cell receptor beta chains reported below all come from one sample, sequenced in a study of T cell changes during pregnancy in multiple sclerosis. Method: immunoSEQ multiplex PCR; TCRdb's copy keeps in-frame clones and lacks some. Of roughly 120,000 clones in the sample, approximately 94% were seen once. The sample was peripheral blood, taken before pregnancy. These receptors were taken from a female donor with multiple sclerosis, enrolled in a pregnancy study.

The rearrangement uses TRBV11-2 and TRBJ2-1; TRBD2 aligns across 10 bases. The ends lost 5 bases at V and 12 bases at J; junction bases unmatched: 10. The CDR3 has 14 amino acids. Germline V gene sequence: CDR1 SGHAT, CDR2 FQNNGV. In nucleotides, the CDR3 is TGTGCCAGCAGCGCCGGACTAGCGGTCCCATGGCAGTTCTTC. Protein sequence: CASSAGLAVPWQFF.

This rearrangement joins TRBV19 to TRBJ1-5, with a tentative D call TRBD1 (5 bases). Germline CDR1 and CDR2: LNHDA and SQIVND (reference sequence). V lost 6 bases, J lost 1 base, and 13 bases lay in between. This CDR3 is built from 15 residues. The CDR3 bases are TGTGCCAGTAGGGATCCGGGACTCAGCAATCAGCCCCAGCATTTT. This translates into CASRDPGLSNQPQHF.